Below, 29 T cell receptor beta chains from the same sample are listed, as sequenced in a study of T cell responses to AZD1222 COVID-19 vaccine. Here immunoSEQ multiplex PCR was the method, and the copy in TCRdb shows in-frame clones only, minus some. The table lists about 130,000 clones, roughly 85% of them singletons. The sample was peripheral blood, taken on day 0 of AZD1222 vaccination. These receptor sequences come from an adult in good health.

The DNA for the CDR3 is TGCGCCAGCAGATACAGGGGGATGAATTCACCCCTCCACTTT. Translating gives CASRYRGMNSPLHF. The chain is built from TRBV23-1 and TRBJ1-6, with 8 positions matching TRBD1. TRBV23-1 is reported as an ORF; its role is uncertain. V trimming: 6 bases; J trimming: 7 bases; junction bases outside the gene matches: 5. The CDR3 runs 14 residues.

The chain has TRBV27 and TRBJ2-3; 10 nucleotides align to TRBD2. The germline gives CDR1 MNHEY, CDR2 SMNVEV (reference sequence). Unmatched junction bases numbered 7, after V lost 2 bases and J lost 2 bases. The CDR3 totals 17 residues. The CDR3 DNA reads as TGTGCCAGCAGTTTAGTTTTCACTAGCGGGACCACAGATACGCAGTATTTT. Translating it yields CASSLVFTSGTTDTQYF.

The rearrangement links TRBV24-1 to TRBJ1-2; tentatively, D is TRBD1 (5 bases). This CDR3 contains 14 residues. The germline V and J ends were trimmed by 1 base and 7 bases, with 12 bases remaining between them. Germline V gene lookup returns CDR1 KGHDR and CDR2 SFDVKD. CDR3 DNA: TGTGCCACCAGTGATTTCGGCAGGGCCAGTGGCTACACCTTC. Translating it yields CATSDFGRASGYTF.

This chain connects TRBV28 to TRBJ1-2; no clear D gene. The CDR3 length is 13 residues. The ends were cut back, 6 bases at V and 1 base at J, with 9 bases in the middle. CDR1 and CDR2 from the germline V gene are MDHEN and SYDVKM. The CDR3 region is CASRQDINYGYTF. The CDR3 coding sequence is TGTGCCAGCAGACAAGACATTAACTATGGCTACACCTTC.

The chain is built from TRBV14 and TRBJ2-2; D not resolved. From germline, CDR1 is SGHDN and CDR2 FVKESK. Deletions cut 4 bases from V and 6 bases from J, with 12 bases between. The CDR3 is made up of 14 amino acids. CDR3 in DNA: TGTGCCAGCAGCCCCCGCGGAGTGCCCGGGGAGCTGTTTTTT. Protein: CASSPRGVPGELFF. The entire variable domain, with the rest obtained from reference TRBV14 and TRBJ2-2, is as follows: EAGVTQFPSHSVIEKGQTVTLRCDPISGHDNLYWYRRVMGKEIKFLLHFVKESKQDESGMPNNRFLAERTGGTYSTLKVQPAELEDSGVYFCASSPRGVPGELFFGEGSRLTVL.

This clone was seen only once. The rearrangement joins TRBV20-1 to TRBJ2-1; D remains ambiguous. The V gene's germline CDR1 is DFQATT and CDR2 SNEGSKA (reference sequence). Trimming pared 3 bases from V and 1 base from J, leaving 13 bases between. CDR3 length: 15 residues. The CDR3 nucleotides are TGCAGTGCTAGTAATGGCCTAGATTCCTACAATGAGCAGTTCTTC. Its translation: CSASNGLDSYNEQFF.

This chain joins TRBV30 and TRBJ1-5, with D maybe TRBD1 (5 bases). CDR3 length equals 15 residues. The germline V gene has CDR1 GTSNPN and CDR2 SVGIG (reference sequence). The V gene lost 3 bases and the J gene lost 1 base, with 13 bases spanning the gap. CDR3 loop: CAWRGGGESNQPQHF. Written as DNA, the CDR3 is TGTGCCTGGAGGGGCGGGGGAGAGAGCAATCAGCCCCAGCATTTT.

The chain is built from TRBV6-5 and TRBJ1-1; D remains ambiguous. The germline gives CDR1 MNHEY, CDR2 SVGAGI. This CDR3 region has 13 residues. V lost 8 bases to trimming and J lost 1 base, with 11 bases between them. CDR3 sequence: CASGRTGNTEAFF. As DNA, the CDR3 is TGTGCCAGCGGAAGGACGGGGAACACTGAAGCTTTCTTT.

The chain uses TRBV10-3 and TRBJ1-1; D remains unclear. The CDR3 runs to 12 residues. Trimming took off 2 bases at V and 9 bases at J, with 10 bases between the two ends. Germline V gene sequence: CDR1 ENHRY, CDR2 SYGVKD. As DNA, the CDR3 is TGTGCCATCAGTGAGGATGCATTAAAAGCTTTCTTT. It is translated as CAISEDALKAFF.

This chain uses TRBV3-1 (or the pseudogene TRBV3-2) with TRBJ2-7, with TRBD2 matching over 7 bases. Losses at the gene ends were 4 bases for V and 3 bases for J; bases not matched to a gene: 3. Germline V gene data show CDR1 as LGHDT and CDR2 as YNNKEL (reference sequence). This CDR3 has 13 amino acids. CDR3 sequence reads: CASSLRTSYEQYF. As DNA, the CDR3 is TGTGCCAGCAGCCTTCGGACTAGCTACGAGCAGTACTTC.

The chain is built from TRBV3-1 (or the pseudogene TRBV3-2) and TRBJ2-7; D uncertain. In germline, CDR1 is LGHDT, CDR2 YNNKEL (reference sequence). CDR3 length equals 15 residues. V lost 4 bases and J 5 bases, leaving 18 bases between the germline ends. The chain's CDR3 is CASSLQSTPVNEQYF. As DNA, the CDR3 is TGTGCCAGCAGCCTCCAGTCTACGCCCGTGAACGAGCAGTACTTC.

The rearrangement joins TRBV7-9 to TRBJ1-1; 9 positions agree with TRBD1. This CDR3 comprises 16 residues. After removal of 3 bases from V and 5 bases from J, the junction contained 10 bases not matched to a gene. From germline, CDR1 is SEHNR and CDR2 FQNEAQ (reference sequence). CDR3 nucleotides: TGTGCCAGCAGCTTCGGACAGGGGAAGATGGGGACTGAAGCTTTCTTT. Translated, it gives CASSFGQGKMGTEAFF.

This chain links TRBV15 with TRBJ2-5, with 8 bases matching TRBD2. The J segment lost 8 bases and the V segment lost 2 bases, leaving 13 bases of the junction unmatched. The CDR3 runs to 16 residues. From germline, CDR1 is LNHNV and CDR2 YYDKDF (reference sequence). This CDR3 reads CATSRPGGGGFSTQYF. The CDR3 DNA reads TGTGCCACCAGCAGACCCGGGGGGGGCGGTTTTTCCACCCAGTACTTC.

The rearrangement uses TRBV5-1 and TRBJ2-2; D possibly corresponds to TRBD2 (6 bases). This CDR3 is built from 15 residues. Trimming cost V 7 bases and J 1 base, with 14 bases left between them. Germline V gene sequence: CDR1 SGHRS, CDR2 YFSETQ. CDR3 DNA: TGCGCCAGCGTCGGTGGAGGGGTGAACACCGGGGAGCTGTTTTTT. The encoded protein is CASVGGGVNTGELFF.

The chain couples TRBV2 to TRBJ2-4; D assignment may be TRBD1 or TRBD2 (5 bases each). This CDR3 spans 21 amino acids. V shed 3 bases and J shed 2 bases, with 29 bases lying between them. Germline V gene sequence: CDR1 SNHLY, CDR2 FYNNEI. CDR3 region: CASSEVLRVWGRSVTKNIQYF. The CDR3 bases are TGTGCCAGCAGTGAGGTGTTAAGGGTGTGGGGGAGATCGGTGACCAAAAACATTCAGTACTTC.

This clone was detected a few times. CDR3 region: CASSYSDTANSPLHF. CDR3 nucleotides: TGTGCCAGCAGTTACTCCGACACGGCGAACTCACCCCTCCACTTT. The chain carries TRBV6-5 and TRBJ1-6; D unclear. Germline CDR1 MNHEY, CDR2 SVGAGI. This CDR3 comprises 15 residues. Trimming pared 0 bases from V and 10 bases from J, leaving 13 bases between.

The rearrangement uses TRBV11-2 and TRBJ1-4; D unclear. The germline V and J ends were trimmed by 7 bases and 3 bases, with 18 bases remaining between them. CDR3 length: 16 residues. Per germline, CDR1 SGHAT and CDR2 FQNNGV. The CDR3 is CASKFGLSWANEKLFF. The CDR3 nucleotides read TGTGCCAGCAAATTCGGACTGTCCTGGGCTAATGAAAAACTGTTTTTT. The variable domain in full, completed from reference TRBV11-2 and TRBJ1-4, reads EAGVAQSPRYKIIEKRQSVAFWCNPISGHATLYWYQQILGQGPKLLIQFQNNGVVDDSQLPKDRFSAERLKGVDSTLKIQPAKLEDSAVYLCASKFGLSWANEKLFFGSGTQLSVL.

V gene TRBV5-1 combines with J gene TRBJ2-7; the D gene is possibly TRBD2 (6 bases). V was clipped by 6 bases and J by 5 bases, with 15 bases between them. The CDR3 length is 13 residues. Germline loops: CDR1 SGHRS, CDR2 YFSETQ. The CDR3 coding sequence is TGCGCCAGCATGCGGGGTGGGTTTGACGAGCAGTACTTC. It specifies CASMRGGFDEQYF.

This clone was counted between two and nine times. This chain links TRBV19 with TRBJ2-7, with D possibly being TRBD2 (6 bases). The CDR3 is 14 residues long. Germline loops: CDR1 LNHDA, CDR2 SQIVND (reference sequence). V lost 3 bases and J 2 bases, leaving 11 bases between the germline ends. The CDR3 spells CASSIFGEAYEQYF. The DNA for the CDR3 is TGTGCCAGTAGTATCTTCGGGGAGGCCTACGAGCAGTACTTC.

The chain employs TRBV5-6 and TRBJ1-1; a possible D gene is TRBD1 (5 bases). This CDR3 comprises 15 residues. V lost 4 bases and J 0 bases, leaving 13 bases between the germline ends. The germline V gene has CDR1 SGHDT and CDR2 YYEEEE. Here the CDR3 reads CASSLGGWLNTEAFF. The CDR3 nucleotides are TGTGCCAGCAGCCTGGGGGGGTGGTTGAACACTGAAGCTTTCTTT.

The CDR3 loop is CASSPGTGVGQPQHF. Here the CDR3 DNA reads TGTGCCAGCTCACCAGGAACCGGGGTTGGGCAGCCCCAGCATTTT. This chain links TRBV18 with TRBJ1-5; D gene ambiguous. This CDR3 is built from 15 residues. V was pared by 2 bases and J by 7 bases, with 15 bases between. Germline assignment: CDR1 KGHSH and CDR2 LQKENI.

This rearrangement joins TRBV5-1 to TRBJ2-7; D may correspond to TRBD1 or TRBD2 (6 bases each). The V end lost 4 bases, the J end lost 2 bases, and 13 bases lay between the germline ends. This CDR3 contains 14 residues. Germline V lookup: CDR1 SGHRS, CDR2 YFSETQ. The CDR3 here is CASSAKGGPYEQYF. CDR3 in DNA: TGCGCCAGCAGCGCCAAGGGGGGACCCTACGAGCAGTACTTC.

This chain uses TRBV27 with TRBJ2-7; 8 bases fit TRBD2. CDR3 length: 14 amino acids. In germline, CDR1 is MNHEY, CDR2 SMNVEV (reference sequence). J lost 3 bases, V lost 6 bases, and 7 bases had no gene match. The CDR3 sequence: CASRTPGLVYEQYF. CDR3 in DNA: TGTGCCAGCAGAACTCCGGGACTAGTCTACGAGCAGTACTTC.

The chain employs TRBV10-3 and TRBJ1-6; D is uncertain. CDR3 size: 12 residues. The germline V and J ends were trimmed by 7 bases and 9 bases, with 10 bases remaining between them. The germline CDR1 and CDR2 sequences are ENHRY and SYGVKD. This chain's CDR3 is CAITAGGSPLHF. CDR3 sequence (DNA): TGTGCCATCACGGCAGGAGGTTCACCCCTCCACTTT.

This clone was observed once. The CDR3 nucleotides are TGTGCCAGCAGTCCCAACTACTCGTTCCGGCAGTTCTTC. Translation: CASSPNYSFRQFF. The chain combines TRBV27 with TRBJ2-1; no definite D call. The germline gives CDR1 MNHEY, CDR2 SMNVEV (reference sequence). Trimming removed 5 bases at V and 12 bases at J, with 17 bases between. This CDR3 region has 13 residues.

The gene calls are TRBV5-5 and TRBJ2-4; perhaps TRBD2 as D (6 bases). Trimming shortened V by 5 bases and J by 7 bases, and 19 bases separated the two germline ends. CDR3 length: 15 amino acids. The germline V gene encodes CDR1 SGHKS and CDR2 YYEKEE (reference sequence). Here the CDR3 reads CASSTPGESRNIQYF. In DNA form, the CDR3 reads TGTGCCAGCAGTACTCCGGGAGAAAGTAGGAACATTCAGTACTTC.

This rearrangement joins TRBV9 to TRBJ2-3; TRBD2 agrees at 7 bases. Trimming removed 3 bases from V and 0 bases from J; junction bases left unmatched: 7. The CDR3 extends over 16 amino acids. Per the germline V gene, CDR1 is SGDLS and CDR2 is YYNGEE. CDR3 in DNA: TGTGCCAGCAGCGCGGGGGGACTAACTAGCACAGATACGCAGTATTTT. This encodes CASSAGGLTSTDTQYF. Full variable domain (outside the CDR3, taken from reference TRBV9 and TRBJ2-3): DSGVTQTPKHLITATGQRVTLRCSPRSGDLSVYWYQQSLDQGLQFLIQYYNGEERAKGNILERFSAQQFPDLHSELNLSSLELGDSALYFCASSAGGLTSTDTQYFGPGTRLTVL.

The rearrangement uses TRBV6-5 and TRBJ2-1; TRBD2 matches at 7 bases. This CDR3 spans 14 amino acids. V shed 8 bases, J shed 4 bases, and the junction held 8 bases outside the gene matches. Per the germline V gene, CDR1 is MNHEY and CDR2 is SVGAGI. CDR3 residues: CASARRESYNEQFF. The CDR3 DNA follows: TGTGCCAGCGCGAGGCGGGAGAGTTACAATGAGCAGTTCTTC.

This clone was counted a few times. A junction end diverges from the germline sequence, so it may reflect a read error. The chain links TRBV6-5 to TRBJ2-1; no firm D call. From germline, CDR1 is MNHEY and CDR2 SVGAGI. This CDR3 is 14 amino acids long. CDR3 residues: CASTYSYRDNEQFF. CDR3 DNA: TGTGCCAGCACTTACTCGTACAGAGACAATGAGCAGTTCTTC.